One sample yielded the 2 T cell receptor beta chains listed below, sequenced in a study of post-analysis software for immune sequencing data. Unique molecular identifiers featured in each of the TCR beta cDNA libraries. Each CDR3 protein gets one entry after TCRdb re-called the PCR reads with MiXCR. The table shows around 160,000 distinct CDR3 sequences, with under 40% occurring only once. Sequences were derived from blood, sampled after autologous hematopoietic stem cell transplantation. The receptors stem from a girl aged 10 to 17 with multiple sclerosis.

The chain is built from TRBV7-8 and TRBJ2-2; 8 bases agree with TRBD2. Germline V CDR1 and CDR2: SGHVS, FQNEAQ. The CDR3 has 17 amino acids. The V and J ends lost 1 base and 4 bases, in that order; junction bases with no gene match: 8. The CDR3 sequence is CASSLDVTGGSTGELFF. The CDR3 nucleotides are TGTGCCAGCAGCTTAGACGTGACGGGGGGGTCCACCGGGGAGCTGTTTTTT.

The chain couples TRBV5-1 to TRBJ1-2, with 7 nucleotides matching TRBD1. V shed 4 bases and J 5 bases; nucleotides not matched to a gene: 8. CDR3 length equals 14 residues. CDR1 is SGHRS and CDR2 is YFSETQ in the germline V gene. CDR3 amino acids: CASSTNQGGYGYTF. CDR3 nucleotide sequence: TGCGCCAGCAGCACAAATCAGGGGGGGTATGGCTACACCTTC.